This TCR beta chain was recorded in a study of T cell repertoires in cytomegalovirus infection. Study-level background: Matching HLA type and CMV infection were both indicated by public TCR beta signatures.

This clonotype came up a few times. The antigen remains undetermined. TCRdb reanalysed the reads using MiXCR and keeps one entry per CDR3 protein. The sample includes 150,000 to 200,000 distinct CDR3 sequences, approximately 30% of them seen just once. General study points: Ex vivo responses were dominated by HLA-C-restricted CMV-specific TCR beta clonotypes.

The CDR3 runs 12 residues. J lost 7 bases, V lost 8 bases, and 3 bases had no gene match. Germline-derived CDR1 and CDR2 are SNHLY and FYNNEI. This chain joins TRBV2 and TRBJ2-1; TRBD1 agrees at 9 bases. This sequence was found in a human donor in good health (CMV status not recorded). Some clones in this sample may be carry-over from other donors' samples. What was sequenced was PBMCs. The chain's CDR3 is CASWDRDNEQFF. The CDR3, as DNA: TGTGCCAGCTGGGACAGGGATAATGAGCAGTTCTTC. The full variable domain, in which reference TRBV2 and TRBJ2-1 provide the parts outside the CDR3, is EPEVTQTPSHQVTQMGQEVILRCVPISNHLYFYWYRQILGQKVEFLVSFYNNEISEKSEIFDDQFSVERPDGSNFTLKIRSTKLEDSAMYFCASWDRDNEQFFGPGTRLTVL.